The 20 T cell receptor beta chains listed next were all sequenced from one sample in a study of OX40 agonist ivuxolimab in advanced cancers. This table comes from immunoSEQ multiplex PCR, and its TCRdb copy is limited to in-frame clones, with some not included. Among tens of thousands of clones listed, roughly 76% were seen once. This material consisted of CD4+ or CD8+ T cells sorted from blood, taken in a trial of the OX40 agonist ivuxolimab. These receptors originate from an adult with an advanced solid tumor such as melanoma, head and neck, liver or kidney cancer.

The count of this clone is one. V and J are TRBV18 and TRBJ1-3; 8 nucleotides match TRBD1. CDR1 is KGHSH and CDR2 is LQKENI in the germline V gene. Trimming took 3 bases from V and 1 from J; bases not matched to a gene: 2. The CDR3 contains 15 residues. In DNA form, the CDR3 reads TGTGCCAGCTCACCTCGGACAGGGTCTGGAAACACCATATATTTT. Its protein is CASSPRTGSGNTIYF.

This sequence joins TRBV4-2 and TRBJ1-2; a possible D gene is TRBD1 (5 bases). Trimming removed 1 base from V and 4 bases from J, with 13 bases in between. Germline V gene data show CDR1 as LGHNA and CDR2 as YNFKEQ. This CDR3 comprises 15 residues. The CDR3 bases are TGTGCCAGCAGCCAAGGGGGCTCATGGGGCTATGGCTACACCTTC. This codes for CASSQGGSWGYGYTF.

The gene calls are TRBV5-6 and TRBJ2-7; D possibly corresponds to TRBD1 (6 bases). Germline assignment: CDR1 SGHDT and CDR2 YYEEEE. The CDR3 loop spans 13 amino acids. Deletions cut 4 bases from V and 0 bases from J, with 8 bases between. CDR3: CASSRDTSYEQYF. CDR3 coding DNA: TGTGCCAGCAGCCGGGACACCTCCTACGAGCAGTACTTC. The full variable domain, rest sourced from reference TRBV5-6 and TRBJ2-7, is DAGVTQSPTHLIKTRGQQVTLRCSPKSGHDTVSWYQQALGQGPQFIFQYYEEEERQRGNFPDRFSGHQFPNYSSELNVNALLLGDSALYLCASSRDTSYEQYFGPGTRLTVT.

The rearrangement joins TRBV15 to TRBJ1-2; D is unresolved. V was shortened by 0 bases and J by 4 bases, with 12 bases between the two germline ends. This CDR3 contains 15 residues. CDR1 is LNHNV, CDR2 YYDKDF, per germline (reference sequence). Here the CDR3 reads CATSRDRRESYGYTF. DNA of the CDR3: TGTGCCACCAGCAGAGATAGGAGGGAAAGCTATGGCTACACCTTC.

This clone was observed a few times. The chain uses TRBV28 and TRBJ1-2; maybe TRBD1 (5 bases). V dropped 1 base and J dropped 8 bases, with 11 bases sitting between them. The CDR3 is 13 amino acids. The V gene's germline CDR1 is MDHEN and CDR2 SYDVKM. CDR3 loop: CASSLYRSGGYTF. In nucleotides, the CDR3 is TGTGCCAGCAGTTTATACAGGTCGGGAGGCTACACCTTC.

This rearrangement joins TRBV7-8 to TRBJ2-3, with 14 bases aligning to TRBD2. CDR3 length equals 17 residues. V dropped 5 bases and J dropped 6; count of bases not matched to a gene: 10. CDR1 is SGHVS and CDR2 is FQNEAQ in the germline V gene. The CDR3 loop is CASSPRLAGGIADTQYF. In nucleotides, the CDR3 is TGTGCCAGCAGCCCGCGACTAGCGGGGGGGATCGCGGATACGCAGTATTTT.

The chain carries TRBV10-3 and TRBJ2-1, with 14 nucleotides matching TRBD2. The CDR3 runs to 15 residues. Trimming at V came to 5 bases and at J to 7 bases, leaving 4 bases not matched to a gene. Germline assignment: CDR1 ENHRY and CDR2 SYGVKD. As DNA, the CDR3 is TGTGCCATCAGTCGACTAGCGGGAGGGCGAAATGAGCAGTTCTTC. This gives the protein CAISRLAGGRNEQFF.

This clone was seen a few times. The CDR3, as DNA: TGTGCCAGCAGTCCGATCGGACAGAACACCGGGGAGCTGTTTTTT. It is translated as CASSPIGQNTGELFF. The chain recombines TRBV27 with TRBJ2-2, with D possibly TRBD1 on 5 matching bases. Germline V gene lookup returns CDR1 MNHEY and CDR2 SMNVEV (reference sequence). This CDR3 spans 15 amino acids. V gave up 5 bases and J gave up 1 base, with 11 bases separating them.

The rearrangement uses TRBV7-2 and TRBJ2-3; D remains unclear. Trimming removed 1 base at V and 1 base at J, with 6 bases between. The length of the CDR3 is 14 residues. Germline CDR1 SGHTA, CDR2 FQGNSA. In nucleotides, the CDR3 is TGTGCCAGCAGCTTAGGATTCGGCACAGATACGCAGTATTTT. This codes for CASSLGFGTDTQYF.

This clone was observed a few times. The rearrangement joins TRBV7-2 to TRBJ1-6; 7 bases are a match to TRBD1. Per germline, CDR1 SGHTA and CDR2 FQGNSA. This CDR3 is 16 amino acids long. V trimming: 5 bases; J trimming: 5 bases; junction bases outside the gene matches: 9. The DNA for the CDR3 is TGTGCCAGCAGCCCCCAGGGGGGGGCCCATAATTCACCCCTCCACTTT. Amino acid sequence: CASSPQGGAHNSPLHF. The whole variable domain, filled in from reference TRBV7-2 and TRBJ1-6, reads GAGVSQSPSNKVTEKGKDVELRCDPISGHTALYWYRQSLGQGLEFLIYFQGNSAPDKSGLPSDRFSAERTGGSVSTLTIQRTQQEDSAVYLCASSPQGGAHNSPLHFGNGTRLTVT.

The chain recombines TRBV25-1 with TRBJ1-4; weak D call: TRBD1 (6 bases). Germline V gene lookup returns CDR1 MGHDK and CDR2 SYGVNS. The CDR3 covers 17 residues. Trimming took off 5 bases at V and 0 bases at J, with 16 bases between the two ends. In DNA, the CDR3 is TGTGCCAGCAGTACGGGACAAACCTTTGCAACTAATGAAAAACTGTTTTTT. Translated: CASSTGQTFATNEKLFF.

This clone ranks as medium-sized. The chain combines TRBV5-4 with TRBJ2-3, with D possibly TRBD1 on 6 matching bases. Trimming stripped 5 bases from V and 0 bases from J, with 10 bases between. This CDR3 region has 14 residues. Looked up from germline, CDR1 is SGHNT and CDR2 is YYREEE (reference sequence). CDR3 amino acids: CASRRQASTDTQYF. The CDR3 DNA reads TGTGCCAGCAGAAGACAGGCTAGCACAGATACGCAGTATTTT.

The J gene is TRBJ1-1, the V gene TRBV6-5; D uncertain. V lost 0 bases to trimming and J lost 1 base, with 3 bases between them. This CDR3 spans 13 amino acids. From germline, CDR1 is MNHEY and CDR2 SVGAGI. The CDR3: CASSYSQNTEAFF. DNA of the CDR3: TGTGCCAGCAGTTACTCGCAGAACACTGAAGCTTTCTTT.

The sample holds a few counts of this clone. The chain uses TRBV29-1 and TRBJ2-3, with TRBD2 matching over 8 bases. V lost 8 bases and J lost 4; bases outside the gene matches: 8. CDR1 SQVTM and CDR2 ANQGSEA come from the germline V gene. This CDR3 contains 13 residues. CDR3 sequence (DNA): TGCAGCCTTAGGACTAGCTCAGCAGATACGCAGTATTTT. Translating gives CSLRTSSADTQYF.

The V gene is TRBV19, the J gene TRBJ2-6; 7 bases are a match to TRBD1. The CDR3 length is 15 residues. With 4 bases clipped from V and 2 bases from J, the junction kept 2 bases outside the gene matches. CDR1 and CDR2 from the germline V gene are LNHDA and SQIVND (reference sequence). The CDR3 is CASSTQGTGANVLTF. The CDR3 DNA sequence: TGTGCCAGTAGTACACAGGGGACTGGGGCCAACGTCCTGACTTTC.

J is TRBJ1-4 and V is TRBV5-1, with D tentatively TRBD1 (5 bases). Germline V gene lookup returns CDR1 SGHRS and CDR2 YFSETQ. This CDR3 spans 15 amino acids. V was pared by 0 bases and J by 7 bases, with 13 bases between. Here the CDR3 DNA reads TGCGCCAGCAGCTTGGGAGGGCCGAGGGGTGAAAAACTGTTTTTT. This encodes CASSLGGPRGEKLFF.

The chain couples TRBV4-2 to TRBJ2-7, with 10 bases aligning to TRBD2. CDR3 length equals 16 residues. The V and J ends lost 0 bases and 1 base, in that order; junction bases with no gene match: 3. The germline gives CDR1 LGHNA, CDR2 YNFKEQ. CDR3 nucleotides: TGTGCCAGCAGCCAAGAACCTAGCGGGAGTTCCTACGAGCAGTACTTC. Its protein product is CASSQEPSGSSYEQYF.

The chain couples TRBV29-1 to TRBJ1-1; D is unclear. There are 13 residues in the CDR3. Trimming took off 2 bases at V and 1 base at J, with 8 bases between the two ends. CDR1 and CDR2 (germline): SQVTM, ANQGSEA. CDR3 in amino acids: CSVELGSNTEAFF. CDR3 DNA: TGCAGCGTTGAACTGGGGTCGAACACTGAAGCTTTCTTT.

The chain carries TRBV11-2 and TRBJ1-2; the D is unclear. Germline CDR1 reads SGHAT; CDR2 reads FQNNGV. V gave up 0 bases and J gave up 5 bases, with 13 bases separating them. CDR3 length equals 15 residues. CDR3 sequence: CASSLDPMGTYGYTF. The CDR3 nucleotides are TGTGCCAGCAGCTTAGATCCGATGGGAACTTATGGCTACACCTTC.

V gene TRBV30 combines with J gene TRBJ1-2; D is ambiguous. V was shortened by 3 bases and J by 6 bases, with 8 bases between the two germline ends. Per the germline V gene, CDR1 is GTSNPN and CDR2 is SVGIG (reference sequence). There are 11 residues in the CDR3. CDR3 in amino acids: CAWRTGNGYTF. CDR3 in DNA: TGTGCCTGGAGGACGGGGAATGGCTACACCTTC. The full variable domain, in which reference TRBV30 and TRBJ1-2 provide the parts outside the CDR3, is SQTIHQWPATLVQPVGSPLSLECTVEGTSNPNLYWYRQAAGRGLQLLFYSVGIGQISSEVPQNLSASRPQDRQFILSSKKLLLSDSGFYLCAWRTGNGYTFGSGTRLTVV.